A selection of T cell receptor beta chains follows, all from one sample in a study of cytomegalovirus exposure and HLA in healthy donors. This table comes from immunoSEQ multiplex PCR, and its TCRdb copy is limited to in-frame clones, with some not included. This sample yields fewer than 200,000 clones, of which around 96% are seen a single time; 0.8% to 0.95% belongs to the top ten. The specimen sequenced was PBMCs. The receptors were sampled from a woman aged 18-29 years in good health and CMV-seronegative. CDR3s include the opening cysteine and the closing phenylalanine or tryptophan. D genes are given only for firm matches. Only some rows state a clone size, as once, few, many or a class for expanded clones.

J gene: TRBJ1-2; clone size: .; D gene: .; V gene: TRBV14; CDR3 protein: CASSQGILGHYGYTF; CDR3 DNA: TGTGCCAGCAGCCAGGGGATCTTGGGGCACTATGGCTACACCTTC
J gene: TRBJ2-3; clone size: .; D gene: TRBD1; V gene: TRBV19; CDR3 protein: CARPYGTGKVLTSTDTQYF; CDR3 DNA: TGTGCCAGGCCATACGGGACAGGAAAGGTCTTGACTAGCACAGATACGCAGTATTTT
J gene: TRBJ1-1; clone size: .; D gene: TRBD1; V gene: TRBV11-2; CDR3 protein: CASSLFDRGGTEAFF; CDR3 DNA: TGTGCCAGCAGCTTATTTGACAGGGGGGGCACTGAAGCTTTCTTT
J gene: TRBJ2-4; clone size: .; D gene: TRBD1; V gene: TRBV27; CDR3 protein: CASSSRDRGGLDQYF; CDR3 DNA: TGTGCCAGCAGTTCCCGGGACAGGGGTGGCCTAGATCAGTACTTC
J gene: TRBJ2-7; clone size: once; D gene: .; V gene: TRBV5-1; CDR3 protein: CASTSDGGYEQYF; CDR3 DNA: TGCGCCAGCACCTCGGACGGGGGCTACGAGCAGTACTTC
J gene: TRBJ1-1; clone size: .; D gene: .; V gene: TRBV6-5; CDR3 protein: CASSYLKPMNTEAFF; CDR3 DNA: TGTGCCAGCAGTTACCTAAAACCCATGAACACTGAAGCTTTCTTT
J gene: TRBJ2-2; clone size: once; D gene: .; V gene: TRBV9; CDR3 protein: CASSVPGSTGELFF; CDR3 DNA: TGTGCCAGCAGCGTGCCGGGGTCCACCGGGGAGCTGTTTTTT
J gene: TRBJ2-7; clone size: .; D gene: .; V gene: TRBV10-3; CDR3 protein: CAISDRQAGYEQYF; CDR3 DNA: TGTGCCATCAGTGACCGACAAGCCGGCTACGAGCAGTACTTC
J gene: TRBJ2-7; clone size: .; D gene: TRBD1; V gene: TRBV6-1; CDR3 protein: CATGDRGYWEQYF; CDR3 DNA: TGTGCCACTGGGGACAGGGGTTATTGGGAGCAGTACTTC
J gene: TRBJ2-3; clone size: .; D gene: TRBD2; V gene: TRBV4-1; CDR3 protein: CASSQEGLAGGFTDTQYF; CDR3 DNA: TGCGCCAGCAGCCAAGAGGGACTAGCGGGGGGTTTCACAGATACGCAGTATTTT
J gene: TRBJ2-2; clone size: once; D gene: .; V gene: TRBV2; CDR3 protein: CASSDYVRTATGELFF; CDR3 DNA: TGTGCCAGCAGTGACTATGTTCGGACAGCCACCGGGGAGCTGTTTTTT
J gene: TRBJ2-1; clone size: .; D gene: .; V gene: TRBV25-1; CDR3 protein: CASSGISGQFF; CDR3 DNA: TGTGCCAGCAGTGGGATATCGGGGCAGTTCTTC
J gene: TRBJ1-1; clone size: once; D gene: .; V gene: TRBV19; CDR3 protein: CASRIGEAEAFF; CDR3 DNA: TGTGCCAGTAGAATAGGGGAGGCTGAAGCTTTCTTT
J gene: TRBJ1-1; clone size: .; D gene: .; V gene: TRBV18; CDR3 protein: CASSPKLRTDMNTEAFF; CDR3 DNA: TGTGCCAGCTCCCCGAAACTGCGGACAGACATGAACACTGAAGCTTTCTTT
J gene: TRBJ1-1; clone size: .; D gene: .; V gene: TRBV19; CDR3 protein: CASTQGITEAFF; CDR3 DNA: TGTGCCAGTACACAGGGTATCACTGAAGCTTTCTTT
J gene: TRBJ2-3; clone size: once; D gene: .; V gene: TRBV7-2; CDR3 protein: CASSSQGLTDTQYF; CDR3 DNA: TGTGCCAGCAGCTCTCAAGGACTAACAGATACGCAGTATTTT
J gene: TRBJ2-7; clone size: .; D gene: .; V gene: TRBV7-2; CDR3 protein: CASSLGPLLYEQYF; CDR3 DNA: TGTGCCAGCAGCTTAGGGCCCCTGCTCTACGAGCAGTACTTC
J gene: TRBJ2-1; clone size: .; D gene: .; V gene: TRBV4-3; CDR3 protein: CASSRQGGGPGEQFF; CDR3 DNA: TGCGCCAGCAGCCGACAGGGAGGAGGGCCCGGGGAGCAGTTCTTC
J gene: TRBJ2-1; clone size: .; D gene: TRBD2; V gene: TRBV18; CDR3 protein: CASSPRGLAGDNEQFF; CDR3 DNA: TGTGCCAGCTCACCAAGGGGGCTAGCGGGGGACAATGAGCAGTTCTTC